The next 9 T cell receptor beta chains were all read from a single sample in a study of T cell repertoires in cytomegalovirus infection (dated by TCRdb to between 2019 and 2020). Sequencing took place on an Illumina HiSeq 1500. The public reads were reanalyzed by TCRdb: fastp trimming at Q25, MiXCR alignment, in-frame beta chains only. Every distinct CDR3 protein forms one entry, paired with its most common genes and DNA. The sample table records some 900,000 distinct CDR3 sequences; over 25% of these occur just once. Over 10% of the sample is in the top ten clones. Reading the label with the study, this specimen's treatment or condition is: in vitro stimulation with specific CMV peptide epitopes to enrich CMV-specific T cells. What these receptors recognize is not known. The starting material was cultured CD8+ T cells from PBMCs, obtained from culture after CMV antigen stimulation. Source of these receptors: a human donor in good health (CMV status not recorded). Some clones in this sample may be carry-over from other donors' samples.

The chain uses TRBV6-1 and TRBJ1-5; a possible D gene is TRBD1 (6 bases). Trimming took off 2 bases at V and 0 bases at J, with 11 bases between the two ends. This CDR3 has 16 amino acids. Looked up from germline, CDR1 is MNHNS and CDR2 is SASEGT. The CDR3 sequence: CASSEWGHNSNQPQHF. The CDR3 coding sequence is TGTGCCAGCAGTGAATGGGGACATAATAGCAATCAGCCCCAGCATTTT.

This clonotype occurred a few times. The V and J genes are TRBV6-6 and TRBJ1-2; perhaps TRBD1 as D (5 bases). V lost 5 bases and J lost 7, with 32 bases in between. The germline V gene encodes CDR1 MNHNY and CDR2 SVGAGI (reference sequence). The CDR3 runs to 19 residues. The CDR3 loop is CASSPPGGDIMGGRFGYTF. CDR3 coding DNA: TGTGCCAGCAGTCCCCCGGGAGGTGATATTATGGGGGGGAGGTTTGGCTACACCTTC.

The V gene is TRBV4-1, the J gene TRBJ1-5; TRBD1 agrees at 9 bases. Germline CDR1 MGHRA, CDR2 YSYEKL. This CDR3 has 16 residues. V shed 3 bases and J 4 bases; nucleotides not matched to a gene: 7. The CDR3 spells CASSHPGTGPNQPQHF. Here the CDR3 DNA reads TGCGCCAGCAGCCACCCCGGGACAGGGCCAAATCAGCCCCAGCATTTT.

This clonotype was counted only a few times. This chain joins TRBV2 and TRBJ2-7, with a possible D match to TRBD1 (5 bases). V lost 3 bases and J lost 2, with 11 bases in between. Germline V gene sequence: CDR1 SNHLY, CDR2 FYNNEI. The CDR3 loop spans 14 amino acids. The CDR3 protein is CASSEVGRTYEQYF. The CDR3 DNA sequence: TGTGCCAGCAGTGAGGTGGGGCGGACCTACGAGCAGTACTTC.

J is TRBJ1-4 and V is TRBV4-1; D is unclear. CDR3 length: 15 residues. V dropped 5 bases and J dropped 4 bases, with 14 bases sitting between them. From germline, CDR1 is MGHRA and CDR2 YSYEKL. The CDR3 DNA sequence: TGCGCCAGCAGCTCCTACCCCGGGAATAATGAAAAACTGTTTTTT. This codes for CASSSYPGNNEKLFF.

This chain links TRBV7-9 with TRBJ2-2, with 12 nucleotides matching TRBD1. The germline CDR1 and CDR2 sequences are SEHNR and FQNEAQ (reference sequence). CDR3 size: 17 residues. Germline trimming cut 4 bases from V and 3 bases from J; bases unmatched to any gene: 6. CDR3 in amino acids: CASSSPGQGADTGELFF. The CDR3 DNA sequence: TGTGCCAGCAGCTCCCCGGGACAGGGGGCCGACACCGGGGAGCTGTTTTTT.

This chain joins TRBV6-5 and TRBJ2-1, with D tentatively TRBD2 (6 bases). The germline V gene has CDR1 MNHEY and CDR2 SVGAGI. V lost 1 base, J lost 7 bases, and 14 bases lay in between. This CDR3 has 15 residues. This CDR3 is CASSYFGGGGNEQFF. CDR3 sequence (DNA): TGTGCCAGCAGTTACTTCGGGGGTGGAGGTAATGAGCAGTTCTTC.

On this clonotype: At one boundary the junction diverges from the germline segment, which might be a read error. The CDR3 nucleotides are TGTGCTAGCAGCTTAGGGACAGGGCTTCACAATGAGCAGTTCTTC. Translating gives CASSLGTGLHNEQFF. The chain employs TRBV7-6 and TRBJ2-1, with TRBD1 matching 9 bases. This CDR3 has 15 residues. CDR1 SGHVS and CDR2 FNYEAQ come from the germline V gene.

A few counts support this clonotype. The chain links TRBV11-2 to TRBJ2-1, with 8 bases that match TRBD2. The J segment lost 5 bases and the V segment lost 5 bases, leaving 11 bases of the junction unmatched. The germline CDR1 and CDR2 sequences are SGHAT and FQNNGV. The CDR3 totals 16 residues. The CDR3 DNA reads TGTGCCAGCAGCCCGGGACGGTGGACTAGCCACAATGAGCAGTTCTTC. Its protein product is CASSPGRWTSHNEQFF.